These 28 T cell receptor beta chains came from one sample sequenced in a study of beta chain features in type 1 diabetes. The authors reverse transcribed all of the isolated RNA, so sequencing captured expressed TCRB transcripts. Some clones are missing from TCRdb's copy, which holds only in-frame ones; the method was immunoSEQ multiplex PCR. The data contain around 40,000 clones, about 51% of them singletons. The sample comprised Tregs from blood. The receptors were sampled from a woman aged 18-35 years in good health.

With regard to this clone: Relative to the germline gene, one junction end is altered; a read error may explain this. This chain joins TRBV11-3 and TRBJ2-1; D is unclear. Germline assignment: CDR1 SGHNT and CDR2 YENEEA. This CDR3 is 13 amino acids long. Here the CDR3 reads CASSLSSRDCPVF. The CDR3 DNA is TGTGCCAGCAGCTTATCATCCCGCGATTGCCCGGTCTTC.

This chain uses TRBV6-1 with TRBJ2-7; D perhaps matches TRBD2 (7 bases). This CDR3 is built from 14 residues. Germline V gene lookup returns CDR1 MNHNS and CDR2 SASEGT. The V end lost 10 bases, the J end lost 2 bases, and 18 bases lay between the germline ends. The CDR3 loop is CATQEGGSPYEQYF. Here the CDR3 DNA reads TGTGCCACACAGGAGGGGGGGTCCCCCTACGAGCAGTACTTC.

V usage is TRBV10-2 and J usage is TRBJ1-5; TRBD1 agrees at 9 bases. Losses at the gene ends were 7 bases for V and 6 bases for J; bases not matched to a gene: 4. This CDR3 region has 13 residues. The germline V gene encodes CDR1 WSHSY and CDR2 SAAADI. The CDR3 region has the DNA TGCGCCAGCACACAGGGGGCGGGTCAGCCCCAGCATTTT. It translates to CASTQGAGQPQHF.

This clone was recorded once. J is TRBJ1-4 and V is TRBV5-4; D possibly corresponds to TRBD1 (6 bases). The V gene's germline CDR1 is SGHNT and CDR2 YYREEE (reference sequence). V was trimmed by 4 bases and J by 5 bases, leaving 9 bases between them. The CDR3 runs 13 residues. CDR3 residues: CASSVGTNEKLFF. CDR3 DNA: TGTGCCAGCAGCGTTGGGACAAATGAAAAACTGTTTTTT.

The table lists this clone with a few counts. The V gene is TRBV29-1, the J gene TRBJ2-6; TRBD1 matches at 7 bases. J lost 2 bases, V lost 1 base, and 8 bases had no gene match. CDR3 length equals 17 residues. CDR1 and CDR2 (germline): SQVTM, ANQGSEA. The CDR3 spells CSVEVGSRGTGANVLTF. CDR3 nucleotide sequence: TGCAGCGTTGAAGTGGGTTCCAGGGGGACTGGGGCCAACGTCCTGACTTTC.

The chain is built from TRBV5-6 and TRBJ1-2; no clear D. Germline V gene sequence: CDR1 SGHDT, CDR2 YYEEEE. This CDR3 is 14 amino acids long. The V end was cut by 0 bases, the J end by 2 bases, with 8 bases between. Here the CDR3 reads CASSLGQQNYGYTF. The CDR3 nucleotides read TGTGCCAGCAGCTTGGGACAACAAAACTATGGCTACACCTTC.

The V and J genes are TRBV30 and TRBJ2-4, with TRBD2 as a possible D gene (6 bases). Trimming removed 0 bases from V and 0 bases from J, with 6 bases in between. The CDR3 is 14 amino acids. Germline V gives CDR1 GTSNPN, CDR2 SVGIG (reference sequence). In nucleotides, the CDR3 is TGTGCCTGGAGTGTAGCGGGAGCCAAAAACATTCAGTACTTC. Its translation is CAWSVAGAKNIQYF. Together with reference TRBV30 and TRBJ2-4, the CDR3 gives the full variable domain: SQTIHQWPATLVQPVGSPLSLECTVEGTSNPNLYWYRQAAGRGLQLLFYSVGIGQISSEVPQNLSASRPQDRQFILSSKKLLLSDSGFYLCAWSVAGAKNIQYFGAGTRLSVL.

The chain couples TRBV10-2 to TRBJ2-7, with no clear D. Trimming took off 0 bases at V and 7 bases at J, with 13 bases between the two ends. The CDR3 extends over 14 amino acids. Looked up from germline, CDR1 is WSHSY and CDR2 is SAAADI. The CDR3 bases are TGCGCCAGCAGTGAGTCTTATAGCCCGCTAGAGCAGTACTTC. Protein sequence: CASSESYSPLEQYF.

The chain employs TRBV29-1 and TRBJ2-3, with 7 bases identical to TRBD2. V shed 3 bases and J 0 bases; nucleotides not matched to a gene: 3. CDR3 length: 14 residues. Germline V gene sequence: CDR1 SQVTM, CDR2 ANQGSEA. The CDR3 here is CSVDASGSTDTQYF. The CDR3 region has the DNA TGCAGCGTTGATGCTAGCGGTAGCACAGATACGCAGTATTTT.

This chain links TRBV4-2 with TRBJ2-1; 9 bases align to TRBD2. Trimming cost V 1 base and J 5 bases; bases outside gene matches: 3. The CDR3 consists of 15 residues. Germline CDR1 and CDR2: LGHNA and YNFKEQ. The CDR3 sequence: CASSQVAGGHNEQFF. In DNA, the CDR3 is TGTGCCAGCAGCCAAGTGGCGGGAGGGCACAATGAGCAGTTCTTC.

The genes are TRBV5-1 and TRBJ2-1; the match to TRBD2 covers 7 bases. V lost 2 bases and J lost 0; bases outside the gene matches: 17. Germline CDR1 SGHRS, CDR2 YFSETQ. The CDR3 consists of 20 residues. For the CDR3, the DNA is TGCGCCAGCAGCTTTTCGGTCGGGGGAGGGAGCCCCAGCTCCTACAATGAGCAGTTCTTC. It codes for CASSFSVGGGSPSSYNEQFF. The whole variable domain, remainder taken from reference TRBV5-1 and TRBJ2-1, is KAGVTQTPRYLIKTRGQQVTLSCSPISGHRSVSWYQQTPGQGLQFLFEYFSETQRNKGNFPGRFSGRQFSNSRSEMNVSTLELGDSALYLCASSFSVGGGSPSSYNEQFFGPGTRLTVL.

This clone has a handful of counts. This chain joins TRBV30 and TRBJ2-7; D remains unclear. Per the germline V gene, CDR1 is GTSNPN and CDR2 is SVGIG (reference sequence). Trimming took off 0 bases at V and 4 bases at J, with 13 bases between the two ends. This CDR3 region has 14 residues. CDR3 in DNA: TGTGCCTGGAGTGTACGAGCGACTCTTTACGAGCAGTACTTC. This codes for CAWSVRATLYEQYF.

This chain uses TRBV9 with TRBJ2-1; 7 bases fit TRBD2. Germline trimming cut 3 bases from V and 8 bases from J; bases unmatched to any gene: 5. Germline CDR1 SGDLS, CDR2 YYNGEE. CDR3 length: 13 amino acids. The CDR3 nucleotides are TGTGCCAGCAGCGGTAGCGGGTACGATGAGCAGTTCTTC. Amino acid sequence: CASSGSGYDEQFF.

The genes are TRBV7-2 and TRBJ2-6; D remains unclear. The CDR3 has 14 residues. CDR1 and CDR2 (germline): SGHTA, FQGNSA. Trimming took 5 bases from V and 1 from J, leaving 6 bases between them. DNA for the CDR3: TGTGCCAGCAGCCGAGCATCTGGGGCCAACGTCCTGACTTTC. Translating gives CASSRASGANVLTF.

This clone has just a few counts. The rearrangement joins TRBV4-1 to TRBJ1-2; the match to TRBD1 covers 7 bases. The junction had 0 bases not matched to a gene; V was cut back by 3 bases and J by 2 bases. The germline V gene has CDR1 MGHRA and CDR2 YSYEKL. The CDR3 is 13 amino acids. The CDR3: CASSQGQNYGYTF. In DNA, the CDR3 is TGCGCCAGCAGCCAGGGACAGAACTATGGCTACACCTTC.

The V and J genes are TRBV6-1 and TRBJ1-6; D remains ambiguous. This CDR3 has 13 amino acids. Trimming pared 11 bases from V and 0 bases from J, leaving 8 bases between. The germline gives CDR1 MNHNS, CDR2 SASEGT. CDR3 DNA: TGTGCCGGTCGTAGCTCCTATAATTCACCCCTCCACTTT. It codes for CAGRSSYNSPLHF.

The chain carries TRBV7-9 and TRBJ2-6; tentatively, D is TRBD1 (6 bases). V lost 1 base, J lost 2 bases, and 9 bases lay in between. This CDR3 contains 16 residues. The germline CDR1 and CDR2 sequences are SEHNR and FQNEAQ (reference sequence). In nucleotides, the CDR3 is TGTGCCAGCAGCTTAGGAGACAGGACTGGGGCCAACGTCCTGACTTTC. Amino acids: CASSLGDRTGANVLTF.

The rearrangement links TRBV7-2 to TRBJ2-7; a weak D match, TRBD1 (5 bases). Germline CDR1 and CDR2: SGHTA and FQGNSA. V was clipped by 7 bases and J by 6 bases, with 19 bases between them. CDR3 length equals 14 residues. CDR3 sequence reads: CASTLASRGPEQYF. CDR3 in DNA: TGTGCCAGCACCCTGGCCTCAAGGGGCCCCGAGCAGTACTTC.

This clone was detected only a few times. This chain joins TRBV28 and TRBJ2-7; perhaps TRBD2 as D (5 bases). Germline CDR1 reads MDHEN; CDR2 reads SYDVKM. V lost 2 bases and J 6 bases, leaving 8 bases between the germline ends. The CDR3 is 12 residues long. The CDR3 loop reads CASSLRGPEQYF. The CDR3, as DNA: TGTGCCAGCAGTTTACGGGGTCCCGAGCAGTACTTC. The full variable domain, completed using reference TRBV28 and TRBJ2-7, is DVKVTQSSRYLVKRTGEKVFLECVQDMDHENMFWYRQDPGLGLRLIYFSYDVKMKEKGDIPEGYSVSREKKERFSLILESASTNQTSMYLCASSLRGPEQYFGPGTRLTVT.

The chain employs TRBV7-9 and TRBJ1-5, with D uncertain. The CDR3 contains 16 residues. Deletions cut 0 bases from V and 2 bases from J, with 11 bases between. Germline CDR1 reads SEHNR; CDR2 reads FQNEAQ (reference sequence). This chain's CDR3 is CASSLAGGGRNQPQHF. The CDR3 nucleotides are TGTGCCAGCAGCTTAGCAGGTGGCGGTCGCAATCAGCCCCAGCATTTT.

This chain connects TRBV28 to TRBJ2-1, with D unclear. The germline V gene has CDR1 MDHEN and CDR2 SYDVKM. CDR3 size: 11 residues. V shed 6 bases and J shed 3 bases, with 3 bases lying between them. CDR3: CASSYYNEQFF. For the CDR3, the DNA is TGTGCCAGCAGCTACTACAATGAGCAGTTCTTC.

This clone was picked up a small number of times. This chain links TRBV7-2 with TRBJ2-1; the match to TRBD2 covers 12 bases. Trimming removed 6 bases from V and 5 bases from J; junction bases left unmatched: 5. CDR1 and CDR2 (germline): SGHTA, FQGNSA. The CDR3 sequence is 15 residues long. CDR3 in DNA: TGTGCCAGCAGTCCCGGACTAGCGGGAAACAATGAGCAGTTCTTC. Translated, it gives CASSPGLAGNNEQFF.

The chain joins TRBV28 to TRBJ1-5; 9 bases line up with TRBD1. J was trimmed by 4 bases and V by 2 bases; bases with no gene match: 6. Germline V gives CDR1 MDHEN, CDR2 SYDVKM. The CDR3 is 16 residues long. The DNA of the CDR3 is TGTGCCAGCAGTTTAGGTGGGACAGGGAAAAATCAGCCCCAGCATTTT. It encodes CASSLGGTGKNQPQHF.

CDR3 region: CASSLYSGDYNEQFF. The DNA for the CDR3 is TGTGCCAGCAGCTTGTACAGCGGAGACTACAATGAGCAGTTCTTC. This chain joins TRBV7-8 and TRBJ2-1, with D possibly matching TRBD2 (5 bases). The germline V gene has CDR1 SGHVS and CDR2 FQNEAQ. The CDR3 extends over 15 amino acids. The V gene lost 3 bases and the J gene lost 3 bases, with 12 bases spanning the gap.

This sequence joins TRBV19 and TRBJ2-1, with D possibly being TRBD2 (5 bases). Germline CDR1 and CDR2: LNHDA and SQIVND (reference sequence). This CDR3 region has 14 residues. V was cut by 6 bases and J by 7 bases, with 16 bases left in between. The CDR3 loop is CASRRTSSRNEQFF. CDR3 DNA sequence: TGTGCCAGTAGAAGGACTTCGAGCCGAAATGAGCAGTTCTTC.

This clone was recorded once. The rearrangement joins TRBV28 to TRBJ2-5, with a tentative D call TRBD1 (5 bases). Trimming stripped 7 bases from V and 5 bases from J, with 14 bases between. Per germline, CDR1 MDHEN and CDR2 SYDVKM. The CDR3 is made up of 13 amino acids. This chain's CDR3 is CASKQTVEETQYF. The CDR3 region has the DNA TGTGCCAGCAAGCAGACAGTTGAGGAGACCCAGTACTTC.

The CDR3 protein is CASSPDGTYYNEQFF. The CDR3 DNA sequence: TGTGCCAGCAGCCCTGACGGGACTTACTACAATGAGCAGTTCTTC. V is TRBV7-9 and J is TRBJ2-1; a weak D match, TRBD2 (6 bases). CDR1 SEHNR and CDR2 FQNEAQ come from the germline V gene (reference sequence). V lost 5 bases and J lost 3, with 14 bases in between. The CDR3 covers 15 residues.

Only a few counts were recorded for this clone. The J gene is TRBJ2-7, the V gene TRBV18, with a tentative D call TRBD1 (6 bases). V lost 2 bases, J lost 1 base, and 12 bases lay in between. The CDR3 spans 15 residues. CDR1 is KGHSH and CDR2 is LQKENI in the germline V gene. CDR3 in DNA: TGTGCCAGCTCACCATCAGGGGTGGGGTCCTACGAGCAGTACTTC. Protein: CASSPSGVGSYEQYF.